Below, 30 T cell receptor beta chains from the same sample are listed, as sequenced in a study of metastatic and nonmetastatic thyroid tumors. Thyroid surgery was preceded by no treatment in any patient. TCRdb recomputed clones from the PCR reads via MiXCR. The repertoire holds tens of thousands of clones, with 15% to 19% as singletons. The sequencing input was blood. The receptors were gathered from a female donor with papillary thyroid cancer or a benign thyroid nodule (not recorded which). Some clones in this sample may be carry-over from other donors' samples.

Points on this clone: A much larger clone sits a single nucleotide away, making a read error possible. V gene TRBV10-1 combines with J gene TRBJ2-2, with TRBD2 matching over 10 bases. The CDR3 runs 15 residues. Germline CDR1 and CDR2: WNHNN and SYGVQD (reference sequence). The CDR3 reads CASSGIAGGAGDLFF. CDR3 bases: TGCGCCAGCAGTGGCATAGCGGGAGGAGCCGGGGATCTGTTTTTT.

Only a few counts were recorded for this clone. The rearrangement uses TRBV15 and TRBJ2-7; perhaps TRBD1 as D (5 bases). The CDR3 is 15 amino acids. V lost 3 bases to trimming and J lost 2 bases, with 14 bases between them. Germline V gene lookup returns CDR1 LNHNV and CDR2 YYDKDF (reference sequence). For the CDR3, the DNA is TGTGCCACCAGCAGGAGACAAAGACAGACCTACGAGCAGTACTTC. It translates to CATSRRQRQTYEQYF. Combining the CDR3 with reference TRBV15 and TRBJ2-7 gives the whole variable domain DAMVIQNPRYQVTQFGKPVTLSCSQTLNHNVMYWYQQKSSQAPKLLFHYYDKDFNNEADTPDNFQSRRPNTSFCFLDIRSPGLGDTAMYLCATSRRQRQTYEQYFGPGTRLTVT.

The chain joins TRBV20-1 to TRBJ2-1; TRBD2 matches at 12 bases. CDR1 and CDR2 (germline): DFQATT, SNEGSKA (reference sequence). The length of the CDR3 is 15 residues. Trimming cost V 7 bases and J 7 bases; bases outside gene matches: 11. Here the CDR3 DNA reads TGCAGTGATAAGACTAGCGGGGGCGGAGGAAATGAGCAGTTCTTC. It codes for CSDKTSGGGGNEQFF.

This clone was seen many times. The V gene is TRBV7-2, the J gene TRBJ1-5; a possible D gene is TRBD1 (5 bases). The CDR3 runs 15 residues. The V gene's germline CDR1 is SGHTA and CDR2 FQGNSA. The V end lost 0 bases, the J end lost 3 bases, and 9 bases lay between the germline ends. The CDR3: CASSLAGPYNQPQHF. CDR3 nucleotide sequence: TGTGCCAGCAGCTTAGCGGGGCCGTACAATCAGCCCCAGCATTTT. The complete variable domain, with remaining parts taken from reference TRBV7-2 and TRBJ1-5, reads GAGVSQSPSNKVTEKGKDVELRCDPISGHTALYWYRQSLGQGLEFLIYFQGNSAPDKSGLPSDRFSAERTGGSVSTLTIQRTQQEDSAVYLCASSLAGPYNQPQHFGDGTRLSIL.

This clone was seen just once. This sequence joins TRBV30 and TRBJ2-1; TRBD2 matches 8 bases. V lost 7 bases to trimming and J lost 6 bases; unmatched junction nucleotides: 11. CDR3 length: 14 residues. Germline V lookup: CDR1 GTSNPN, CDR2 SVGIG (reference sequence). CDR3 protein: CALERVGRGNEQFF. The DNA for the CDR3 is TGTGCCTTGGAACGCGTCGGGAGGGGCAATGAGCAGTTCTTC.

V usage is TRBV5-1 and J usage is TRBJ2-7; D possibly corresponds to TRBD1 (6 bases). The V end lost 7 bases, the J end lost 0 bases, and 11 bases lay between the germline ends. CDR1 is SGHRS and CDR2 is YFSETQ in the germline V gene. This CDR3 has 13 amino acids. DNA for the CDR3: TGCGCCAGCGGTCGGACAGCCTCCTACGAGCAGTACTTC. Protein sequence: CASGRTASYEQYF.

This clone was counted at least ten times. The chain has TRBV5-8 and TRBJ2-6, with D perhaps matching TRBD2 (6 bases). Trimming cost V 1 base and J 4 bases, with 12 bases left between them. Germline V gives CDR1 SGHTS, CDR2 YDEGEE. This CDR3 is built from 16 residues. The CDR3 sequence: CASSLSGTGGANVLTF. As DNA, the CDR3 is TGTGCCAGCAGCTTGTCCGGGACTGGCGGGGCCAACGTCCTGACTTTC.

This chain connects TRBV28 to TRBJ2-7; D gene unclear. The CDR3 length is 12 residues. V was cut by 6 bases and J by 3 bases, with 9 bases left in between. Germline V gene sequence: CDR1 MDHEN, CDR2 SYDVKM. The DNA of the CDR3 is TGTGCCAGCAGCCTCTACAGCTACGAGCAGTACTTC. Amino acids: CASSLYSYEQYF.

The sample holds many counts of this clone. The chain carries TRBV7-9 and TRBJ2-7; D uncertain. CDR3 size: 13 residues. Trimming cost V 5 bases and J 1 base, with 9 bases left between them. Germline V gene data show CDR1 as SEHNR and CDR2 as FQNEAQ (reference sequence). In DNA form, the CDR3 reads TGTGCCAGCAGCCCCCTTGGGTCCTACGAGCAGTACTTC. As protein: CASSPLGSYEQYF.

This clone was detected ten times or more. Germline is not matched at one junction end, which may reflect a read error. This rearrangement joins TRBV7-7 to TRBJ2-1, with 8 bases that match TRBD2. Per germline, CDR1 SSHAT and CDR2 FNYEAQ (reference sequence). The CDR3 is made up of 17 amino acids. CDR3 sequence: CASSPAPSAGGRNEQFF. The CDR3 region has the DNA TGTGCTAGCAGCCCGGCCCCCTCTGCGGGAGGCCGAAATGAGCAGTTCTTC.

At least ten counts were recorded for this clone. The chain recombines TRBV11-2 with TRBJ2-7; D is uncertain. CDR3 length equals 13 residues. Germline loops: CDR1 SGHAT, CDR2 FQNNGV. V lost 5 bases to trimming and J lost 0 bases, with 8 bases between them. CDR3 sequence: CASSEAGSYEQYF. CDR3 nucleotides: TGTGCCAGCAGCGAGGCTGGCTCCTACGAGCAGTACTTC.

The rearrangement links TRBV27 to TRBJ2-1, with D possibly matching TRBD1 (5 bases). The CDR3 extends over 12 amino acids. Germline lookup yields CDR1 MNHEY and CDR2 SMNVEV (reference sequence). Trimming took 1 base from V and 13 from J, leaving 11 bases between them. This CDR3 reads CASSLFPDTQFF. The CDR3 bases are TGTGCCAGCAGTTTATTCCCGGACACTCAGTTCTTC.

The chain uses TRBV6-5 and TRBJ2-7; TRBD1 agrees at 9 bases. There are 17 residues in the CDR3. The germline gives CDR1 MNHEY, CDR2 SVGAGI. The junction had 13 bases not matched to a gene; V was cut back by 1 base and J by 6 bases. Here the CDR3 reads CASSYWTPGQGATEQYF. In DNA form, the CDR3 reads TGTGCCAGCAGTTACTGGACCCCGGGACAGGGTGCGACCGAGCAGTACTTC.

This clone was seen at least ten times. The chain recombines TRBV2 with TRBJ1-6, with TRBD1 identical over 9 bases. CDR3 length: 17 residues. Trimming removed 3 bases from V and 0 bases from J; junction bases left unmatched: 3. The germline V gene has CDR1 SNHLY and CDR2 FYNNEI. The CDR3 nucleotides are TGTGCCAGCAGTGACGAGGACAGGGGCTCCTATAATTCACCCCTCCACTTT. This translates into CASSDEDRGSYNSPLHF.

This clone is labeled as medium-sized. The chain employs TRBV28 and TRBJ2-3, with D unresolved. The germline V gene has CDR1 MDHEN and CDR2 SYDVKM. V was cut by 3 bases and J by 6 bases, with 1 base left in between. The CDR3 covers 10 residues. CDR3 sequence: CASSFDTQYF. CDR3 coding DNA: TGTGCCAGCAGTTTTGATACGCAGTATTTT.

This clone was counted ten times or more. The V and J genes are TRBV20-1 and TRBJ2-3; 9 bases align to TRBD1. The V and J ends lost 0 bases and 2 bases, in that order; junction bases with no gene match: 3. Germline CDR1 reads DFQATT; CDR2 reads SNEGSKA (reference sequence). CDR3 length equals 15 residues. Here the CDR3 DNA reads TGCAGTGCTAGAGACGGGACAGGGAACACAGATACGCAGTATTTT. This codes for CSARDGTGNTDTQYF.

This clone was observed many times. The V and J genes are TRBV9 and TRBJ2-5; the D gene is possibly TRBD2 (6 bases). Trimming pared 0 bases from V and 5 bases from J, leaving 11 bases between. CDR1 is SGDLS, CDR2 YYNGEE, per germline. The CDR3 has 14 residues. The CDR3 DNA follows: TGTGCCAGCAGCGTAGGGAGGGTCCGGGAGACCCAGTACTTC. Translation gives CASSVGRVRETQYF.

V is TRBV28 and J is TRBJ2-7; TRBD2 agrees at 7 bases. Germline-derived CDR1 and CDR2 are MDHEN and SYDVKM. CDR3 length: 15 residues. V lost 6 bases, J lost 0 bases, and 8 bases stayed unmatched. The CDR3 protein is CASRPLAGNSYEQYF. CDR3 coding DNA: TGTGCCAGCAGACCGTTAGCGGGTAACTCCTACGAGCAGTACTTC.

This clone was seen a handful of times. V gene TRBV19 combines with J gene TRBJ2-7, with 7 bases aligning to TRBD2. The CDR3 consists of 14 residues. J gave up 6 bases and V 3 bases, and 8 bases lay outside the gene matches. Germline values: CDR1 LNHDA, CDR2 SQIVND (reference sequence). Here the CDR3 reads CASSMRRERTEQYF. The DNA for the CDR3 is TGTGCCAGTAGTATGAGGCGGGAGAGAACCGAGCAGTACTTC.

The gene calls are TRBV19 and TRBJ1-1, with unresolved D. Germline loops: CDR1 LNHDA, CDR2 SQIVND (reference sequence). With 7 bases removed from V and 4 bases from J, the gap between germline ends came to 16 bases. There are 14 residues in the CDR3. CDR3 in DNA: TGTGCCAGTACGGTGAAGGGAATTCGCACTGAAGCTTTCTTT. Protein product: CASTVKGIRTEAFF. Together with reference TRBV19 and TRBJ1-1, the CDR3 gives the full variable domain: DGGITQSPKYLFRKEGQNVTLSCEQNLNHDAMYWYRQDPGQGLRLIYYSQIVNDFQKGDIAEGYSVSREKKESFPLTVTSAQKNPTAFYLCASTVKGIRTEAFFGQGTRLTVV.

This clone came up many times. Possible read error: a much larger clone is one base away. This specimen includes other DNA sequences encoding the same CDR3. The chain couples TRBV20-1 to TRBJ2-2; D call uncertain. The V gene lost 3 bases and the J gene lost 2 bases, with 4 bases spanning the gap. Germline V gene sequence: CDR1 DFQATT, CDR2 SNEGSKA (reference sequence). CDR3 size: 12 residues. Here the CDR3 DNA reads TGCAGTGCTAGGGATAACACCGGGGAGCTGTTTTTT. It specifies CSARDNTGELFF.

This clone is medium-sized. The V call is TRBV6-1, the J call TRBJ1-1, with a possible D match to TRBD1 (6 bases). Trimming removed 6 bases from V and 2 bases from J, with 10 bases in between. The CDR3 is 13 amino acids. Germline V gene sequence: CDR1 MNHNS, CDR2 SASEGT. The CDR3 is CASRQGLNTEAFF. The CDR3 nucleotides read TGTGCCAGCAGACAGGGATTAAACACTGAAGCTTTCTTT.

In its sample, this clone was seen many times. The chain has TRBV11-2 and TRBJ2-7; TRBD1 aligns across 7 bases. Trimming cost V 3 bases and J 1 base; bases outside gene matches: 6. This CDR3 has 15 amino acids. Per germline, CDR1 SGHAT and CDR2 FQNNGV. The CDR3 protein is CASSFLQGPSYEQYF. The CDR3 coding sequence is TGTGCCAGCAGCTTTTTACAGGGGCCGTCCTACGAGCAGTACTTC.

The chain couples TRBV5-1 to TRBJ2-7, with 13 bases that match TRBD2. Losses at the gene ends were 4 bases for V and 7 bases for J; bases not matched to a gene: 2. The germline V gene has CDR1 SGHRS and CDR2 YFSETQ. CDR3 length: 13 amino acids. The CDR3 DNA follows: TGCGCCAGCAGCATGACTAGCGGGAGGGAGCAGTACTTC. Amino acids: CASSMTSGREQYF.

This clone appeared many times. This rearrangement joins TRBV24-1 to TRBJ2-1; TRBD2 might be the D (5 bases). The CDR3 is 17 amino acids. V was clipped by 3 bases and J by 1 base, with 15 bases between them. Germline CDR1 reads KGHDR; CDR2 reads SFDVKD. Here the CDR3 reads CATSDPSRTGSYNEQFF. CDR3 sequence (DNA): TGTGCCACCAGTGATCCTTCTAGGACGGGATCCTACAATGAGCAGTTCTTC.

The rearrangement joins TRBV18 to TRBJ1-2; D remains ambiguous. Germline V lookup: CDR1 KGHSH, CDR2 LQKENI. This CDR3 comprises 12 residues. Trimming left V 4 bases short and J 3 bases short, with 6 bases between. The CDR3 DNA is TGTGCCAGCTCACGGGGTGACTATGGCTACACCTTC. Amino acid sequence: CASSRGDYGYTF.

The chain carries TRBV28 and TRBJ2-3; D gene ambiguous. Deletions cut 6 bases from V and 6 bases from J, with 7 bases between. The CDR3 has 11 amino acids. Looked up from germline, CDR1 is MDHEN and CDR2 is SYDVKM. The CDR3 DNA reads TGTGCCAGCAGCTCTGGGGATACGCAGTATTTT. Encoded protein: CASSSGDTQYF.

The chain has TRBV20-1 and TRBJ2-1; 11 nucleotides line up with TRBD2. The CDR3 runs 15 residues. The ends lost 5 bases at V and 0 bases at J; junction bases unmatched: 3. CDR1 DFQATT and CDR2 SNEGSKA come from the germline V gene (reference sequence). The CDR3 region has the DNA TGCAGTGCTTATAGCGGGAGGGGCTCCTACAATGAGCAGTTCTTC. It codes for CSAYSGRGSYNEQFF.

This clone came up many times. V gene TRBV11-2 combines with J gene TRBJ2-1; D is perhaps TRBD2 (6 bases). There are 15 residues in the CDR3. Germline loops: CDR1 SGHAT, CDR2 FQNNGV. Between the trimmed V and J ends, which lost 2 bases and 4 bases, there was a span of 12 bases. CDR3: CASSLMNGLYNEQFF. CDR3 nucleotide sequence: TGTGCCAGCAGCTTAATGAACGGACTATACAATGAGCAGTTCTTC. Based on the CDR3 plus reference TRBV11-2 and TRBJ2-1, the full variable domain is EAGVAQSPRYKIIEKRQSVAFWCNPISGHATLYWYQQILGQGPKLLIQFQNNGVVDDSQLPKDRFSAERLKGVDSTLKIQPAKLEDSAVYLCASSLMNGLYNEQFFGPGTRLTVL.

This clone has at least ten counts. The chain couples TRBV9 to TRBJ2-1, with D tentatively TRBD2 (5 bases). This CDR3 has 15 amino acids. V was cut by 4 bases and J by 4 bases, with 15 bases left in between. In germline, CDR1 is SGDLS, CDR2 YYNGEE. CDR3 DNA sequence: TGTGCCAGCAGCCCCCAGACTACTACTTACAATGAGCAGTTCTTC. Translation gives CASSPQTTTYNEQFF.